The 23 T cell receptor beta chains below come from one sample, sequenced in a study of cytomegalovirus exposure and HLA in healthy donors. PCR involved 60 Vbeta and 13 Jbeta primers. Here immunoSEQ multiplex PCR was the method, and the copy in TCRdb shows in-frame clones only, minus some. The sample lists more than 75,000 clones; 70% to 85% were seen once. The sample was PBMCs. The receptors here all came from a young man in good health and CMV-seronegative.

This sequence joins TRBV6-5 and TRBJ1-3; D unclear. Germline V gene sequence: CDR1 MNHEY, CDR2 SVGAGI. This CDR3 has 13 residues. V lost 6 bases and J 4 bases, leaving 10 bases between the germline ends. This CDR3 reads CASSRTGGNTIYF. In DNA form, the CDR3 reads TGTGCCAGCAGCAGGACTGGAGGAAACACCATATATTTT.

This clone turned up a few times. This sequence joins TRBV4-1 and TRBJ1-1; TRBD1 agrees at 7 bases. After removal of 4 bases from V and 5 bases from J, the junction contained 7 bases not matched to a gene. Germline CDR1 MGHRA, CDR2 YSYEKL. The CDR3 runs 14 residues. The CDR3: CASSPGTAKTEAFF. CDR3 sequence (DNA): TGCGCCAGCAGCCCCGGGACAGCAAAAACTGAAGCTTTCTTT.

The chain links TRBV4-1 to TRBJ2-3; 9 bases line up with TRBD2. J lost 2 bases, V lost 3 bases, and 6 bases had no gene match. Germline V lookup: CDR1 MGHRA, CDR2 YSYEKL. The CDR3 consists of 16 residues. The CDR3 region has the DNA TGCGCCAGCAGCCAGTCTAGCGGGACCAACACAGATACGCAGTATTTT. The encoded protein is CASSQSSGTNTDTQYF.

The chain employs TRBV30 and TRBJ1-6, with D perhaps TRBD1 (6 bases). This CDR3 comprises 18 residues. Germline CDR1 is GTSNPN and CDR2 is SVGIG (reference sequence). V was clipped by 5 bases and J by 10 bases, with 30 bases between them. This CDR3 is CAWCLPLTNRVAGSPLHF. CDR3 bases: TGTGCCTGGTGCCTTCCGCTAACAAACAGGGTGGCAGGGTCACCCCTCCACTTT.

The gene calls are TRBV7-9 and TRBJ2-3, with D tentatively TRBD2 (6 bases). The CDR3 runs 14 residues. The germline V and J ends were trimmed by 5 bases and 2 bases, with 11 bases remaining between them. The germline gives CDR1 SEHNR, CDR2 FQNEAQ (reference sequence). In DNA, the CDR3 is TGTGCCAGCAGCCGAGGGACTTTCACAGATACGCAGTATTTT. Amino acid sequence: CASSRGTFTDTQYF.

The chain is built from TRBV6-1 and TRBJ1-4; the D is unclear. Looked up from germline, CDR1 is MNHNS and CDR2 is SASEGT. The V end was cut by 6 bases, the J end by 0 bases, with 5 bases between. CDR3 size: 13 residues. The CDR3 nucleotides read TGTGCCAGCAGGGGCTCAACTAATGAAAAACTGTTTTTT. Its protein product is CASRGSTNEKLFF.

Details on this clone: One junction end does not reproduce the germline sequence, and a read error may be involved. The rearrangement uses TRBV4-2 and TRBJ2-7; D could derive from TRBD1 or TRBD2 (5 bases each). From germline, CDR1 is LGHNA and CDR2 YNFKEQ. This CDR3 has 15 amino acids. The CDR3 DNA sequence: TGTCCCAGCAGCCAAGAGGGGAGACGTCCCTACGAGCAGTACTTC. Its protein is CPSSQEGRRPYEQYF.

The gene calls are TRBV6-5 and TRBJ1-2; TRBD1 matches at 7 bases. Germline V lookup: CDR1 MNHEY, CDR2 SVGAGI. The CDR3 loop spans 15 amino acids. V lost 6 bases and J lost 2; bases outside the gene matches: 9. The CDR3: CASRQTGRNNYGYTF. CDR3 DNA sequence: TGTGCCAGCAGACAGACAGGGAGGAACAACTATGGCTACACCTTC.

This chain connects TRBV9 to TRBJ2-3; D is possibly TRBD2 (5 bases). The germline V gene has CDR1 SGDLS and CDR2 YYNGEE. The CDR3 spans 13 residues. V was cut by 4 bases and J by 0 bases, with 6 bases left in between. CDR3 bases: TGTGCCAGCAGCTGGGAGAGCACAGATACGCAGTATTTT. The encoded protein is CASSWESTDTQYF.

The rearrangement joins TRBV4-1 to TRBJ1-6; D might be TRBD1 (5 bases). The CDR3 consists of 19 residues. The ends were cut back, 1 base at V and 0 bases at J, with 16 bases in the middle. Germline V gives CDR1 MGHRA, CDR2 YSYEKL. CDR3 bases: TGCGCCAGCAGCCAAGGGTTCAGGGCACTGAGCTCCTATAATTCACCCCTCCACTTT. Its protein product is CASSQGFRALSSYNSPLHF.

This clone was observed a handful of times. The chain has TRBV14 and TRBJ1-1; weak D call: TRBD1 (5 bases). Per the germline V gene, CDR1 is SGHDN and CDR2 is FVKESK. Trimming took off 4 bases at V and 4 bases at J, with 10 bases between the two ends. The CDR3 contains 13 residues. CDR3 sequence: CASSPHGGTEAFF. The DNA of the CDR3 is TGTGCCAGCAGCCCCCACGGGGGCACTGAAGCTTTCTTT.

The CDR3 DNA follows: TGCAGCGTTGGTCGCGGGGTTCAAAACATTCAGTACTTC. This translates into CSVGRGVQNIQYF. V gene TRBV29-1 combines with J gene TRBJ2-4, with a tentative D call TRBD2 (6 bases). The CDR3 is 13 amino acids. The germline gives CDR1 SQVTM, CDR2 ANQGSEA. Trimming took off 4 bases at V and 5 bases at J, with 12 bases between the two ends. The full variable domain, in which reference TRBV29-1 and TRBJ2-4 provide the parts outside the CDR3, is SAVISQKPSRDICQRGTSLTIQCQVDSQVTMMFWYRQQPGQSLTLIATANQGSEATYESGFVIDKFPISRPNLTFSTLTVSNMSPEDSSIYLCSVGRGVQNIQYFGAGTRLSVL.

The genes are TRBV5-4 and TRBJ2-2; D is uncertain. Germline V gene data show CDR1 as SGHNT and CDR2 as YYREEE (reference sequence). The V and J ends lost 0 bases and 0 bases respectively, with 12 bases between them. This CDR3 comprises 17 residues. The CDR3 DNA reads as TGTGCCAGCAGCTTGGAGCGAGCGACTTCGAACACCGGGGAGCTGTTTTTT. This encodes CASSLERATSNTGELFF.

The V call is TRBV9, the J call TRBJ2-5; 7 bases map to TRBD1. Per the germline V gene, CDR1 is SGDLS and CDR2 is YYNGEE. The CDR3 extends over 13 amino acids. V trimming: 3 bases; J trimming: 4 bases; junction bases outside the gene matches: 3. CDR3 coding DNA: TGTGCCAGCAGCGAGACAGGGCGAGAGACCCAGTACTTC. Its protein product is CASSETGRETQYF.

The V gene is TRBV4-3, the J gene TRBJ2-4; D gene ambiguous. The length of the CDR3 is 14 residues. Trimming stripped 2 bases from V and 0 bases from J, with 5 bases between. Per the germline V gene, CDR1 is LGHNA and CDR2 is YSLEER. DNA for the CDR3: TGCGCCAGCAGCCAAAGAGAAGCCAAAAACATTCAGTACTTC. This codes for CASSQREAKNIQYF.

The CDR3 nucleotides read TGTGCCAGCAGAACAGGGTATAATGGCTACACCTTC. This codes for CASRTGYNGYTF. The chain combines TRBV2 with TRBJ1-2, with D possibly being TRBD1 (6 bases). Trimming left V 6 bases short and J 6 bases short, with 11 bases between. The CDR3 extends over 12 amino acids. Germline CDR1 is SNHLY and CDR2 is FYNNEI.

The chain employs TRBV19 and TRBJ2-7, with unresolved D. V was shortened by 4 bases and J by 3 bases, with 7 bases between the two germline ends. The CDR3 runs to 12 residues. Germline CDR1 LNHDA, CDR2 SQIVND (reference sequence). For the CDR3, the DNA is TGTGCCAGTAGTAACATGTACTACGAGCAGTACTTC. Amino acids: CASSNMYYEQYF.

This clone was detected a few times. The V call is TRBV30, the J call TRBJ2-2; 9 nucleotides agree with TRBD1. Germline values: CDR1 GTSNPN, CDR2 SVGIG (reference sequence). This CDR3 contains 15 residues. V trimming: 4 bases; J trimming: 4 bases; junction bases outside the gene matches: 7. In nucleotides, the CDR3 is TGTGCCTGGAACCCGGGACAGGGCCTCACCGGGGAGCTGTTTTTT. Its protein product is CAWNPGQGLTGELFF.

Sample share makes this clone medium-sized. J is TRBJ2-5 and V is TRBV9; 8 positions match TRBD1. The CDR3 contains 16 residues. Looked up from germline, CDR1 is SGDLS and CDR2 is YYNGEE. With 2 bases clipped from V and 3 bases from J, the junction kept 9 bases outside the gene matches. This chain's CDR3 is CASSVGGRGLEETQYF. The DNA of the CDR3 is TGTGCCAGCAGCGTGGGTGGCAGGGGGCTTGAAGAGACCCAGTACTTC. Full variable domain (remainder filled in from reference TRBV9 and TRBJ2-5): DSGVTQTPKHLITATGQRVTLRCSPRSGDLSVYWYQQSLDQGLQFLIQYYNGEERAKGNILERFSAQQFPDLHSELNLSSLELGDSALYFCASSVGGRGLEETQYFGPGTRLLVL.

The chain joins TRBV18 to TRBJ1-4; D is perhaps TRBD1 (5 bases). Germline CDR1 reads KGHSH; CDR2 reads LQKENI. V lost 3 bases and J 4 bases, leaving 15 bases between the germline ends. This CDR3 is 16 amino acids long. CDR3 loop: CASSPSGSGGNEKLFF. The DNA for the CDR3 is TGTGCCAGCTCACCTTCCGGATCGGGGGGTAATGAAAAACTGTTTTTT.

The CDR3 here is CASSLHRGPGELFF. Here the CDR3 DNA reads TGTGCCAGCAGCCTCCACAGGGGCCCCGGGGAGCTGTTTTTT. The V and J genes are TRBV7-9 and TRBJ2-2; 7 positions match TRBD1. Germline trimming cut 5 bases from V and 6 bases from J; bases unmatched to any gene: 6. CDR3 length: 14 amino acids. Germline CDR1 and CDR2: SEHNR and FQNEAQ (reference sequence).

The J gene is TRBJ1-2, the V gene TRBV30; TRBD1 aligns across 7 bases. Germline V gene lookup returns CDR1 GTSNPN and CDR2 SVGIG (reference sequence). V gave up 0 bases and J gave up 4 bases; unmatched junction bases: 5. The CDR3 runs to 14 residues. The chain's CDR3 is CAWSVRRQGYGYTF. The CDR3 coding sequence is TGTGCCTGGAGTGTAAGGAGACAGGGCTATGGCTACACCTTC.

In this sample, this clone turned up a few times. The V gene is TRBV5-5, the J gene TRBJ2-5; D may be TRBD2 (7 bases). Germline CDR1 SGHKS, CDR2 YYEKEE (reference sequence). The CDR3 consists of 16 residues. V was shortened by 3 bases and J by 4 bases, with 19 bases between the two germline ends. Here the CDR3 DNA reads TGTGCCAGCAGCTCGGACACTAGGGGGGGGCTAGAGACCCAGTACTTC. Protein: CASSSDTRGGLETQYF.